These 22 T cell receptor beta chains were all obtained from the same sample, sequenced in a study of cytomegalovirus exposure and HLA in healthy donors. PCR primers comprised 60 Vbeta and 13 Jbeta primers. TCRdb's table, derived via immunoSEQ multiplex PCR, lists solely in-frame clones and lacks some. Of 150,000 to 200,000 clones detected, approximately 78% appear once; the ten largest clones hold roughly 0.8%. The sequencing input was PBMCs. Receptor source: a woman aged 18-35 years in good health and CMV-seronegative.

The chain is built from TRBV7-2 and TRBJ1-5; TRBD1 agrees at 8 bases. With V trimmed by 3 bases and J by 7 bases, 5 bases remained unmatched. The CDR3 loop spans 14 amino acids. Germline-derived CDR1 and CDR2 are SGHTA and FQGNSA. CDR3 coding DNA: TGTGCCAGCAGCTTGCAGGGGGCGGTGCAGCCCCAGCATTTT. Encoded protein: CASSLQGAVQPQHF. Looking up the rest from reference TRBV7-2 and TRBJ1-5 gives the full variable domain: GAGVSQSPSNKVTEKGKDVELRCDPISGHTALYWYRQSLGQGLEFLIYFQGNSAPDKSGLPSDRFSAERTGGSVSTLTIQRTQQEDSAVYLCASSLQGAVQPQHFGDGTRLSIL.

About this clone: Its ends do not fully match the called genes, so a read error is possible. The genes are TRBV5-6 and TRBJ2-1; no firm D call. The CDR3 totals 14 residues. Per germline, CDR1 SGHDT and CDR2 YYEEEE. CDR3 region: CASGLARILDEQFF. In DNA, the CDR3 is TGTGCCAGCGGCTTGGCGAGGATTTTGGATGAGCAGTTCTTC.

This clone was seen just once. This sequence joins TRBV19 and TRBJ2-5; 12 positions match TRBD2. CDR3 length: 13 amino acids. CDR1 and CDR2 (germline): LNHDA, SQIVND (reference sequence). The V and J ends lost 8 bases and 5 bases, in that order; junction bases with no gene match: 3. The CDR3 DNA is TGTGCCAGTCGGACTAGCGGGATCGAGACCCAGTACTTC. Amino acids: CASRTSGIETQYF.

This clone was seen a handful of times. CDR3 amino acids: CASSQESGKQYF. In DNA form, the CDR3 reads TGCGCCAGCAGCCAAGAGAGCGGAAAGCAGTACTTC. The chain couples TRBV4-1 to TRBJ2-7; possible D gene TRBD2, 5 bases. In germline, CDR1 is MGHRA, CDR2 YSYEKL. V lost 0 bases and J lost 8, with 8 bases in between. CDR3 length: 12 amino acids.

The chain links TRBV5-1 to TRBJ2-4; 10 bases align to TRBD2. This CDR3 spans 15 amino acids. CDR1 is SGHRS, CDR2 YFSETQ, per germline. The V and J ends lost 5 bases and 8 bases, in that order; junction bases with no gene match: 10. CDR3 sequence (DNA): TGCGCCAGCAGAAGCGGGGGGGCCGTAGTAGACATTCAGTACTTC. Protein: CASRSGGAVVDIQYF.

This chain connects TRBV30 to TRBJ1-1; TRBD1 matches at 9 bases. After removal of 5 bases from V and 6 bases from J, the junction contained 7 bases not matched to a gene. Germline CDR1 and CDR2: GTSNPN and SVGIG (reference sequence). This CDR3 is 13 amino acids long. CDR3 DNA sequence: TGTGCCTGGTCCACAGGGGGCAGAGCTGAAGCTTTCTTT. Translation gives CAWSTGGRAEAFF.

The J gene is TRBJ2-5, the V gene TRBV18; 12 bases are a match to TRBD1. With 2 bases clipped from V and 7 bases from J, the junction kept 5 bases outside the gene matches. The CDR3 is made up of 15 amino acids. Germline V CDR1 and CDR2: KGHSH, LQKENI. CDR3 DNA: TGTGCCAGCTCACCAGCGGGACAGGGGGCAGGGACCCAGTACTTC. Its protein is CASSPAGQGAGTQYF.

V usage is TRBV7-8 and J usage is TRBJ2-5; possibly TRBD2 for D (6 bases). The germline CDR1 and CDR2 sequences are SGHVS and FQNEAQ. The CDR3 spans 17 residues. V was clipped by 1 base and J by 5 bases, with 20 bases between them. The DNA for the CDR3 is TGTGCCAGCAGCTTAGAGCGGGTTGGCCGACCCGGGGAGACCCAGTACTTC. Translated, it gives CASSLERVGRPGETQYF.

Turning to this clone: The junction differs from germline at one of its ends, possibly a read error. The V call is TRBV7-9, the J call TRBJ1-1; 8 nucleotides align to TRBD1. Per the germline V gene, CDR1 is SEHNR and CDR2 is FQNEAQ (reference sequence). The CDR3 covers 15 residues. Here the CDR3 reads CASSLGTGQNAEAFF. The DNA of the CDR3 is TGTGCCAGCAGCTTAGGGACAGGGCAGAACGCTGAAGCTTTCTTT.

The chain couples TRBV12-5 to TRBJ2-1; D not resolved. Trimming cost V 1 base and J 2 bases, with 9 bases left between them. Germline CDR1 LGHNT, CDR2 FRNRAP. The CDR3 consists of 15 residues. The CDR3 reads CASGLGSSTYNEQFF. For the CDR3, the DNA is TGTGCTAGTGGTTTGGGGAGTTCCACCTACAATGAGCAGTTCTTC.

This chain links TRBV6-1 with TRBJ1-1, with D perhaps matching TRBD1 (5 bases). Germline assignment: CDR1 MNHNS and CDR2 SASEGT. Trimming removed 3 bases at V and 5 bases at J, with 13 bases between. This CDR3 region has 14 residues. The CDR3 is CASSEYQGFTEAFF. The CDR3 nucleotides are TGTGCCAGCAGTGAGTATCAGGGATTTACTGAAGCTTTCTTT.

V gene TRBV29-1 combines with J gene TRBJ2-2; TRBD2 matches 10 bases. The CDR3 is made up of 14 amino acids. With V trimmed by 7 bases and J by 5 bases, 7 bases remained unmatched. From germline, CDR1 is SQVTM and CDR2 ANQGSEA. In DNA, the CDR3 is TGCAGCGCATCTAGCGGGGGCGGGACCGGGGAGCTGTTTTTT. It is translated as CSASSGGGTGELFF.

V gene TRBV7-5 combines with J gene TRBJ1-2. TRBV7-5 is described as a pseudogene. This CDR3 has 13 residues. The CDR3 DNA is TGTGCCAGAAGCTTAGCTCTCCGCTATGGCTACACCTTC. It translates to CARSLALRYGYTF.

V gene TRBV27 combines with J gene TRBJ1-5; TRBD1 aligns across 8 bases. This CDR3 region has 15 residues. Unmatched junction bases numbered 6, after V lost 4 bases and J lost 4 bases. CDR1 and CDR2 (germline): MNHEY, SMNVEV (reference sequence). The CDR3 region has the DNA TGTGCCAGCAGTTCCCGGCAGGGGGCAAATCAGCCCCAGCATTTT. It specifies CASSSRQGANQPQHF.

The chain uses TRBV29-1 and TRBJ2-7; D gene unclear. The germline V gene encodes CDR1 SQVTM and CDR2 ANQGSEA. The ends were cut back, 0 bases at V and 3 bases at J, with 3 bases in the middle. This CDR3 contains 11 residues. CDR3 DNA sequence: TGCAGCGTTGAAGACAGCTACGAGCAGTACTTC. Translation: CSVEDSYEQYF.

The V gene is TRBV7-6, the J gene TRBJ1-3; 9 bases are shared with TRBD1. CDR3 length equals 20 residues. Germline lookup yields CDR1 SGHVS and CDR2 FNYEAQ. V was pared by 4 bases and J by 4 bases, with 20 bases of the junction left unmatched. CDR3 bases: TGTGCCAGCAGCTCTTTCATCCGGGCGGGACAGGGTAGTTACGGAAACACCATATATTTT. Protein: CASSSFIRAGQGSYGNTIYF.

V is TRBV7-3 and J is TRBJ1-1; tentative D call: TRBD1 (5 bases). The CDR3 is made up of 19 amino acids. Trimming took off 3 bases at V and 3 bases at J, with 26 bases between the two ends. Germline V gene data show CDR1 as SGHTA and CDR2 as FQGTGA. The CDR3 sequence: CASSFQAPGILRRDTEAFF. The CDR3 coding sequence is TGTGCCAGCAGCTTTCAGGCCCCAGGGATTTTGCGAAGGGACACTGAAGCTTTCTTT.

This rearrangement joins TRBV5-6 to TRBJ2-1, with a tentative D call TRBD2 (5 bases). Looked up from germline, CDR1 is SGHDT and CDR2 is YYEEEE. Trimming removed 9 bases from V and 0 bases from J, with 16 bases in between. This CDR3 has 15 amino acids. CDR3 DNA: TGTGCCACCACGAGGGTCCCTAGCTCCTACAATGAGCAGTTCTTC. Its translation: CATTRVPSSYNEQFF.

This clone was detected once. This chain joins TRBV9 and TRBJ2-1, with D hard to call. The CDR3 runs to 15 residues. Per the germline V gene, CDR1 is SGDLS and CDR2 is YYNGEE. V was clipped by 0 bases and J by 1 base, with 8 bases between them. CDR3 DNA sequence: TGTGCCAGCAGCGTAGGGCAGGTTTCCTACAATGAGCAGTTCTTC. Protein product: CASSVGQVSYNEQFF.

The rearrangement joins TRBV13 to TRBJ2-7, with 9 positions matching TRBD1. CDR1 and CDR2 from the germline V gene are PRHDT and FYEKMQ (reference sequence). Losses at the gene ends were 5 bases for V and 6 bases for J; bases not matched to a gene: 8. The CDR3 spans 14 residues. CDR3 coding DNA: TGTGCCAGCAGCCGGAACCCGGGACAGGGCGAGCAGTACTTC. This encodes CASSRNPGQGEQYF.

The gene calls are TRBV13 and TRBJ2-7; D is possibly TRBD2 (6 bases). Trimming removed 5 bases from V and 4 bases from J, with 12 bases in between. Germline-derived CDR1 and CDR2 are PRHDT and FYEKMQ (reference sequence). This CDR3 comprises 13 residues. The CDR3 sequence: CASSLQGTYEQYF. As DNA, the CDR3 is TGTGCCAGCAGCCTCCAAGGGACTTACGAGCAGTACTTC.

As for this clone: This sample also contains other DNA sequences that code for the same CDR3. CDR3 in amino acids: CASSQGGNTEAFF. The CDR3 bases are TGTGCCAGCTCACAAGGGGGGAACACTGAAGCTTTCTTT. This chain connects TRBV18 to TRBJ1-1, with D perhaps matching TRBD1 (6 bases). The CDR3 loop spans 13 amino acids. Trimming took off 4 bases at V and 1 base at J, with 7 bases between the two ends. The V gene's germline CDR1 is KGHSH and CDR2 LQKENI.